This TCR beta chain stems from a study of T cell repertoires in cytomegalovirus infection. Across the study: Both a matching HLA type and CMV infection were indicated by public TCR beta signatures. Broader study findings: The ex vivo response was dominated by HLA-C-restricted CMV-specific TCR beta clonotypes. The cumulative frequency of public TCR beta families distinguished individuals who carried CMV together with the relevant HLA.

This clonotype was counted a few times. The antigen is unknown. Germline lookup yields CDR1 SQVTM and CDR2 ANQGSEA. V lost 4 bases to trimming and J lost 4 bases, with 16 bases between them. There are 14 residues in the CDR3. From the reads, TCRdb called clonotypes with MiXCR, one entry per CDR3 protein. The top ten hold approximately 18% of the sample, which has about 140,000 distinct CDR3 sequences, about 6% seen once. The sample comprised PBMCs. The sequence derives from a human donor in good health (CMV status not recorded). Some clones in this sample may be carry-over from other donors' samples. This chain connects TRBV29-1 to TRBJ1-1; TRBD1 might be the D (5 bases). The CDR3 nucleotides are TGCAGCGTTGCCCAAAGGGGTTGGGGCACTGAAGCTTTCTTT. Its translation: CSVAQRGWGTEAFF.